The text below deals with one T cell receptor beta chain. Its target is unknown. 5'RACE template switching generated TCR cDNA, adding a universal primer site and UMIs. TCRdb re-derived calls from the 5' RACE reads in MiXCR, one entry per CDR3 protein. Of 400,000 or so distinct CDR3 sequences listed, 9.5% to 13% are singletons. Trimming removed 5 bases at V and 5 bases at J, with 10 bases between. CDR1 and CDR2 (germline): SGHTA, FQGNSA. This CDR3 spans 14 amino acids. This entry comes from a study of T cells after yellow fever vaccination. Whole-study results and caveats: Detected again after the booster were most primary-vaccination clones, at 95% to 98% CD4 and approximately 85% CD8. On re-exposure, the response was weaker but peaked faster, at day 5 versus 15.

The receptor was derived from a man between 18 and 35 years old who received the YFV17D yellow fever vaccine. The sequences come from PBMCs, collected on the day of the first yellow fever vaccination. V and J are TRBV7-2 and TRBJ1-6; no firm D call. CDR3 DNA sequence: TGTGCCAGCAGCCCACAGAGGAATAATTCACCCCTCCACTTT. Its translation: CASSPQRNNSPLHF.